The 14 T cell receptor beta chains in this list originate from one sample, sequenced in a study of T-cell reconstitution after alpha-beta-depleted transplantation in children. Molecular barcoding with unique molecular identifiers was used for the TCRbeta library. From the PCR reads, TCRdb called clonotypes with MiXCR, one entry per CDR3 protein. In the table there are about a million distinct CDR3 sequences, roughly 29% of which are singletons. The sequencing used PBMCs, mostly from graft donor cells, collected 360 days after TCRalphabeta/CD19-depleted stem cell transplant. The receptor set was obtained from a boy younger than two who had a stem cell transplant for SCID, so the T cells may come from the graft donor.

This chain links TRBV6-2 or TRBV6-3 with TRBJ2-1; TRBD1 matches at 9 bases. V shed 0 bases, J shed 3 bases, and the junction held 3 bases outside the gene matches. In germline, CDR1 is MNHEY, CDR2 SVGEGT. The CDR3 loop spans 16 amino acids. The CDR3 DNA follows: TGTGCCAGCAGTTACTCTCTGGGACAGGGCTACAATGAGCAGTTCTTC. Its protein is CASSYSLGQGYNEQFF.

V gene TRBV9 combines with J gene TRBJ1-1, with TRBD1 as a possible D gene (6 bases). The germline CDR1 and CDR2 sequences are SGDLS and YYNGEE. The CDR3 length is 16 residues. The V end lost 0 bases, the J end lost 0 bases, and 12 bases lay between the germline ends. The CDR3 region has the DNA TGTGCCAGCAGCGTAGGGGGGCAGATCATGAACACTGAAGCTTTCTTT. Protein product: CASSVGGQIMNTEAFF.

The chain couples TRBV28 to TRBJ2-7, with a weak D call TRBD2 (5 bases). This CDR3 contains 14 residues. V lost 5 bases to trimming and J lost 3 bases, with 14 bases between them. Germline CDR1 reads MDHEN; CDR2 reads SYDVKM. CDR3 sequence: CASSTAVGNYEQYF. The CDR3 DNA sequence: TGTGCCAGCAGTACCGCGGTCGGGAACTACGAGCAGTACTTC.

The chain links TRBV6-4 to TRBJ1-1; a weak D match, TRBD1 (5 bases). Per the germline V gene, CDR1 is MRHNA and CDR2 is SNTAGT. The V end was cut by 4 bases, the J end by 1 base, with 13 bases between. This CDR3 is built from 15 residues. The CDR3 nucleotides are TGTGCCAGCAGTGCAGGGACGGGGGGGAACACTGAAGCTTTCTTT. It translates to CASSAGTGGNTEAFF.

The genes are TRBV4-2 and TRBJ1-6, with a weak D call TRBD1 (6 bases). This CDR3 is built from 22 residues. Germline CDR1 is LGHNA and CDR2 is YNFKEQ. Trimming took 4 bases from V and 7 from J, leaving 35 bases between them. The CDR3 protein is CASSPEVIVTGGSLVSNSPLHF. CDR3 in DNA: TGTGCCAGCAGCCCAGAGGTAATCGTGACAGGAGGCTCACTAGTTTCGAATTCACCCCTCCACTTT.

In its sample, this clonotype was seen a few times. V usage is TRBV11-2 and J usage is TRBJ2-1, with D perhaps matching TRBD1 or TRBD2 (7 bases each). This CDR3 region has 18 residues. Germline V lookup: CDR1 SGHAT, CDR2 FQNNGV. V lost 1 base and J 0 bases, leaving 16 bases between the germline ends. The CDR3: CASSLGPRGGSSYNEQFF. The CDR3 DNA follows: TGTGCCAGCAGCTTAGGACCCAGGGGGGGAAGCTCCTACAATGAGCAGTTCTTC.

This clonotype was seen more than once but under ten times. The chain couples TRBV28 to TRBJ2-1; no clear D gene. Germline V lookup: CDR1 MDHEN, CDR2 SYDVKM. The CDR3 extends over 14 amino acids. V lost 2 bases, J lost 0 bases, and 5 bases lay in between. This CDR3 reads CASSLPRSYNEQFF. The CDR3 coding sequence is TGTGCCAGCAGTTTACCCCGCTCCTACAATGAGCAGTTCTTC.

The chain joins TRBV12-3 or TRBV12-4 to TRBJ2-5, with D perhaps given as TRBD1 or TRBD2 (5 bases each). V shed 3 bases and J shed 5 bases, with 10 bases lying between them. This CDR3 spans 13 amino acids. CDR3 amino acids: CASSFEGPETQYF. The CDR3 DNA follows: TGTGCCAGCAGTTTCGAGGGGCCGGAGACCCAGTACTTC.

The rearrangement joins TRBV15 to TRBJ2-5; D uncertain. The germline V gene encodes CDR1 LNHNV and CDR2 YYDKDF (reference sequence). Trimming took 2 bases from V and 2 from J, leaving 18 bases between them. CDR3 length: 17 residues. CDR3 loop: CATSRSPPGEIQETQYF. In DNA form, the CDR3 reads TGTGCCACCAGCAGATCCCCCCCAGGCGAAATTCAAGAGACCCAGTACTTC. Looking up the rest from reference TRBV15 and TRBJ2-5 gives the full variable domain: DAMVIQNPRYQVTQFGKPVTLSCSQTLNHNVMYWYQQKSSQAPKLLFHYYDKDFNNEADTPDNFQSRRPNTSFCFLDIRSPGLGDTAMYLCATSRSPPGEIQETQYFGPGTRLLVL.

The chain employs TRBV29-1 and TRBJ2-2; TRBD2 matches 9 bases. Trimming removed 5 bases from V and 1 base from J; junction bases left unmatched: 5. Germline lookup yields CDR1 SQVTM and CDR2 ANQGSEA. The CDR3 is 15 residues long. The CDR3 protein is CSVKILAGNTGELFF. CDR3 sequence (DNA): TGCAGCGTTAAAATACTAGCGGGGAACACCGGGGAGCTGTTTTTT.

This clonotype was detected a few times. The chain uses TRBV5-1 and TRBJ2-3; D might be TRBD1 (6 bases). The V gene lost 4 bases and the J gene lost 3 bases, with 15 bases spanning the gap. The V gene's germline CDR1 is SGHRS and CDR2 YFSETQ. CDR3 length: 15 residues. CDR3 in amino acids: CASSADRGVTDTQYF. The CDR3 nucleotides are TGCGCCAGCAGCGCGGACAGAGGTGTAACAGATACGCAGTATTTT.

This clonotype was counted only a few times. The chain joins TRBV6-5 to TRBJ2-5; D possibly matches TRBD1 or TRBD2 (5 bases each). CDR1 and CDR2 from the germline V gene are MNHEY and SVGAGI. The CDR3 contains 17 residues. V lost 3 bases to trimming and J lost 4 bases, with 21 bases between them. The DNA of the CDR3 is TGTGCCAGCAGTTATACGCCTGGCAGGGTAGGAGGAGAGACCCAGTACTTC. Its translation: CASSYTPGRVGGETQYF.

The chain uses TRBV29-1 and TRBJ1-5; 8 positions match TRBD1. Germline V gives CDR1 SQVTM, CDR2 ANQGSEA. This CDR3 contains 12 residues. CDR3 DNA sequence: TGCACCCGTTCGGACAGGGTTCAGCCCCAGCATTTT. It is translated as CTRSDRVQPQHF.

This clonotype has only a few counts. The rearrangement joins TRBV28 to TRBJ1-2; possible D gene TRBD1, 5 bases. CDR3 length equals 11 residues. Deletions cut 5 bases from V and 6 bases from J, with 7 bases between. In germline, CDR1 is MDHEN, CDR2 SYDVKM. CDR3: CASSGGNGYTF. CDR3 in DNA: TGTGCCAGCAGTGGGGGGAATGGCTACACCTTC.